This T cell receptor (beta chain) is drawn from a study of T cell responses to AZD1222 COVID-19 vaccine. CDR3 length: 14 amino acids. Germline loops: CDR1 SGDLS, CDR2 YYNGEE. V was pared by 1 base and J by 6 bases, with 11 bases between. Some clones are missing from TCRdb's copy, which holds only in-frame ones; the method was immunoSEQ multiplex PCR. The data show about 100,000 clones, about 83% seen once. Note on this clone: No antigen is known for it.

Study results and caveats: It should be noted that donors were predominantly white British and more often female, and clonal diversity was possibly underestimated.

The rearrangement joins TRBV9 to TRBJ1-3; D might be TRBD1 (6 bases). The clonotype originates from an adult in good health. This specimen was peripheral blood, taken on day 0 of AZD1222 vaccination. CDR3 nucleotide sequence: TGTGCCAGCAGCGTATCGGCAGGGGAAAACACCATATATTTT. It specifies CASSVSAGENTIYF.